The 30 T cell receptor beta chains listed next were all sequenced from one sample in a study of cytomegalovirus exposure and HLA in healthy donors. The study ran its PCR with 60 Vbeta and 13 Jbeta primers. Produced via immunoSEQ multiplex PCR; TCRdb's table is partial and in-frame only. The sample gives 150,000 to 180,000 clones, 79% of which show up once; approximately 8% is in the top ten. Sequenced input: PBMCs. The receptor set was obtained from a man aged 25 to 40 in good health and CMV-seropositive.

The chain recombines TRBV7-3 with TRBJ2-1; 8 positions agree with TRBD2. The CDR3 loop spans 17 amino acids. CDR1 and CDR2 (germline): SGHTA, FQGTGA. The trim removed 0 bases at V and 7 bases at J, leaving 11 bases unmatched. The CDR3 DNA reads TGTGCCAGCAGCTTAACCTTCGCCGAGCGGGAGAGAAATGAGCAGTTCTTC. This translates into CASSLTFAERERNEQFF.

The V and J genes are TRBV6-5 and TRBJ2-1, with D possibly being TRBD2 (5 bases). The V and J ends lost 6 bases and 0 bases respectively, with 9 bases between them. The CDR3 has 14 residues. Germline CDR1 reads MNHEY; CDR2 reads SVGAGI. CDR3 nucleotides: TGTGCCAGCAGCCCTACTAGCTCCTACAATGAGCAGTTCTTC. It yields the protein CASSPTSSYNEQFF.

This rearrangement joins TRBV18 to TRBJ1-1; 7 nucleotides agree with TRBD1. This CDR3 has 14 residues. The V gene end was trimmed by 5 bases and the J gene end by 0 bases; junction bases not matched to a gene: 3. Germline CDR1 reads KGHSH; CDR2 reads LQKENI. CDR3 loop: CASSTGTVNTEAFF. The CDR3 DNA is TGTGCCAGCTCAACCGGGACAGTGAACACTGAAGCTTTCTTT.

The chain combines TRBV27 with TRBJ2-5; D is uncertain. Judging by the DNA end, TRBJ2-7 fits better; the J call may be wrong. This CDR3 is 12 amino acids long. Germline CDR1 is MNHEY and CDR2 is SMNVEV (reference sequence). DNA of the CDR3: TGTGCCAGCAGTTCTCACTCCTACGAGCAGTACTTC. Its protein product is CASSSHSYEQYF.

This rearrangement joins TRBV5-1 to TRBJ2-3; TRBD2 agrees at 15 bases. This CDR3 has 18 residues. The ends lost 4 bases at V and 0 bases at J; junction bases unmatched: 6. The germline V gene encodes CDR1 SGHRS and CDR2 YFSETQ. Here the CDR3 reads CASSPGLAGGLSTDTQYF. In DNA form, the CDR3 reads TGCGCCAGCAGCCCCGGACTAGCGGGAGGGCTTAGCACAGATACGCAGTATTTT.

The chain links TRBV7-9 to TRBJ2-7; a possible D gene is TRBD1 (5 bases). CDR1 is SEHNR and CDR2 is FQNEAQ in the germline V gene (reference sequence). The CDR3 consists of 14 residues. With 5 bases removed from V and 1 base from J, the gap between germline ends came to 12 bases. CDR3 amino acids: CASSQDKSSYEQYF. CDR3 coding DNA: TGTGCCAGCAGCCAGGACAAGTCATCCTACGAGCAGTACTTC.

The gene calls are TRBV18 and TRBJ1-1, with D possibly being TRBD1 (6 bases). The CDR3 totals 15 residues. Germline V gives CDR1 KGHSH, CDR2 LQKENI. Trimming cost V 0 bases and J 2 bases, with 10 bases left between them. The CDR3 DNA sequence: TGTGCCAGCTCACCACCGGCAGGGGCAAACACTGAAGCTTTCTTT. Translating it yields CASSPPAGANTEAFF.

CDR3 DNA: TGTGCCAGCAGCCCCGAGAGAGCGGGAGGGCACATTCAGTACTTC. Its translation: CASSPERAGGHIQYF. This chain connects TRBV5-4 to TRBJ2-4; TRBD2 matches at 10 bases. The ends lost 4 bases at V and 8 bases at J; junction bases unmatched: 9. This CDR3 is 15 amino acids long. Looked up from germline, CDR1 is SGHNT and CDR2 is YYREEE (reference sequence).

The chain carries TRBV19 and TRBJ1-1, with D hard to call. CDR3 length: 15 residues. V was pared by 6 bases and J by 4 bases, with 18 bases between. Germline CDR1 and CDR2: LNHDA and SQIVND (reference sequence). CDR3 sequence (DNA): TGTGCCAGTAGCAAACGGGGAGAGCCGGGCACTGAAGCTTTCTTT. Protein: CASSKRGEPGTEAFF.

V is TRBV7-8 and J is TRBJ1-5; 9 nucleotides line up with TRBD1. CDR3 length: 16 amino acids. Germline values: CDR1 SGHVS, CDR2 FQNEAQ. V lost 0 bases to trimming and J lost 6 bases; unmatched junction nucleotides: 6. The CDR3 is CASSLAYRGRGQPQHF. The CDR3 nucleotides are TGTGCCAGCAGCTTAGCCTACAGGGGGCGAGGTCAGCCCCAGCATTTT.

This chain uses TRBV4-1 with TRBJ1-1, with no clear D. The CDR3 has 17 amino acids. Germline CDR1 reads MGHRA; CDR2 reads YSYEKL. V was cut by 0 bases and J by 1 base, with 15 bases left in between. CDR3 bases: TGCGCCAGCAGCCAAGATCCGTATATTTCGGGGAACACTGAAGCTTTCTTT. The encoded protein is CASSQDPYISGNTEAFF.

The chain employs TRBV6-5 and TRBJ2-4, with a tentative D call TRBD1 (5 bases). From germline, CDR1 is MNHEY and CDR2 SVGAGI. V lost 6 bases, J lost 1 base, and 10 bases lay in between. This CDR3 is 14 amino acids long. The CDR3 DNA reads as TGTGCCAGCAGCCTCTCAGGGGCCAAAAACATTCAGTACTTC. Amino acids: CASSLSGAKNIQYF.

The V call is TRBV6-1, the J call TRBJ1-5, with a tentative D call TRBD1 (5 bases). V lost 3 bases, J lost 5 bases, and 11 bases lay in between. This CDR3 contains 14 residues. Germline V gene sequence: CDR1 MNHNS, CDR2 SASEGT. The DNA for the CDR3 is TGTGCCAGCAGTGATAATCAGGGTCATCAGCCCCAGCATTTT. It is translated as CASSDNQGHQPQHF.

This chain links TRBV5-8 with TRBJ2-5; D possibly corresponds to TRBD2 (6 bases). CDR1 and CDR2 (germline): SGHTS, YDEGEE. The V gene lost 1 base and the J gene lost 7 bases, with 17 bases spanning the gap. This CDR3 is built from 15 residues. The CDR3 sequence is CASSLMDYPQGTQYF. As DNA, the CDR3 is TGTGCCAGCAGCTTGATGGACTACCCCCAGGGGACCCAGTACTTC.

The CDR3 spells CASSFGDSLFF. CDR3 nucleotide sequence: TGTGCCAGCAGCTTCGGGGACAGTTTGTTCTTC. The chain couples TRBV5-6 to TRBJ2-1; 7 nucleotides agree with TRBD1. Germline assignment: CDR1 SGHDT and CDR2 YYEEEE. V trimming: 2 bases; J trimming: 15 bases; junction bases outside the gene matches: 5. The length of the CDR3 is 11 residues.

This CDR3 reads CASSPRDSPTEAFF. CDR3 nucleotide sequence: TGTGCCAGCTCACCACGGGACAGCCCTACTGAAGCTTTCTTT. J is TRBJ1-1 and V is TRBV18; 7 nucleotides align to TRBD1. This CDR3 has 14 residues. Germline CDR1 and CDR2: KGHSH and LQKENI. V was pared by 1 base and J by 5 bases, with 4 bases of the junction left unmatched.

This clone was observed a handful of times. The rearrangement uses TRBV6-4 and TRBJ1-2, with a possible D match to TRBD1 (6 bases). V dropped 6 bases and J dropped 2 bases, with 13 bases sitting between them. Germline V lookup: CDR1 MRHNA, CDR2 SNTAGT. This CDR3 contains 14 residues. CDR3 bases: TGTGCCAGCAGGAACAAACAGGGAAACTATGGCTACACCTTC. Its translation is CASRNKQGNYGYTF.

As concerns this clone: One end of the junction fails to match germline, which may point to a read error. This chain uses TRBV7-3 with TRBJ2-2; possibly TRBD2 for D (6 bases). CDR3 length equals 16 residues. Per the germline V gene, CDR1 is SGHTA and CDR2 is FQGTGA. CDR3 bases: TGTGCCAACAGCTTTCTGGGCGGGGCGAACACCGGGGAGCTGTTTTTT. Its translation: CANSFLGGANTGELFF.

CDR3 DNA: TGTGCCAGCAGTGGCAGGTCCTACAATGAGCAGTTCTTC. It specifies CASSGRSYNEQFF. The chain joins TRBV6-1 to TRBJ2-1; D is unresolved. Trimming removed 4 bases from V and 1 base from J, with 5 bases in between. This CDR3 region has 13 residues. Germline lookup yields CDR1 MNHNS and CDR2 SASEGT.

This clone was recorded only once. The chain carries TRBV11-2 and TRBJ1-2, with 7 positions matching TRBD1. This CDR3 spans 14 amino acids. Trimming at V came to 5 bases and at J to 0 bases, leaving 3 bases not matched to a gene. Germline lookup yields CDR1 SGHAT and CDR2 FQNNGV. The chain's CDR3 is CASSPGTANYGYTF. The CDR3 nucleotides read TGTGCCAGCAGCCCGGGGACAGCTAACTATGGCTACACCTTC.

To note about this clone: Other DNA sequences in this specimen translate into the identical CDR3. The chain employs TRBV5-6 and TRBJ2-7; possible D gene TRBD1, 5 bases. Between the trimmed V and J ends, which lost 3 bases and 2 bases, there was a span of 12 bases. CDR1 and CDR2 (germline): SGHDT, YYEEEE. This CDR3 is built from 14 residues. Written as DNA, the CDR3 is TGTGCCAGCAGCTCCAGAGGACAAACCTACGAGCAGTACTTC. Its protein product is CASSSRGQTYEQYF.

The chain uses TRBV7-9 and TRBJ1-1, with D possibly matching TRBD1 (6 bases). CDR3 length: 15 residues. Deletions cut 4 bases from V and 5 bases from J, with 17 bases between. Germline CDR1 SEHNR, CDR2 FQNEAQ (reference sequence). The CDR3 region is CASSSLRGRGTEAFF. For the CDR3, the DNA is TGTGCCAGCAGCTCTCTCCGGGGGCGGGGGACTGAAGCTTTCTTT.

The chain couples TRBV7-9 to TRBJ1-2, with D tentatively TRBD1 (6 bases). The CDR3 length is 15 residues. Germline V gene lookup returns CDR1 SEHNR and CDR2 FQNEAQ (reference sequence). V shed 2 bases and J shed 3 bases, with 13 bases lying between them. DNA of the CDR3: TGTGCCAGCAGCTTACAGGGGCACGGGGACTATGGCTACACCTTC. It encodes CASSLQGHGDYGYTF.

The chain employs TRBV6-5 and TRBJ2-2, with D possibly TRBD2 on 6 matching bases. Trimming took off 6 bases at V and 4 bases at J, with 9 bases between the two ends. Germline CDR1 reads MNHEY; CDR2 reads SVGAGI. The CDR3 extends over 13 amino acids. The CDR3 DNA reads TGTGCCAGCAGCCCGCGGGGCACCGGGGAGCTGTTTTTT. Translated, it gives CASSPRGTGELFF.

The chain joins TRBV2 to TRBJ2-3, with a tentative D call TRBD2 (6 bases). The CDR3 has 13 residues. Per the germline V gene, CDR1 is SNHLY and CDR2 is FYNNEI. Deletions cut 11 bases from V and 6 bases from J, with 18 bases between. The CDR3 is CAGSWEDVDTQYF. The CDR3 nucleotides are TGTGCCGGCTCCTGGGAGGACGTGGATACGCAGTATTTT.

This chain joins TRBV7-8 and TRBJ1-2; TRBD1 aligns across 8 bases. V lost 0 bases to trimming and J lost 4 bases; unmatched junction nucleotides: 7. In germline, CDR1 is SGHVS, CDR2 FQNEAQ. The CDR3 extends over 16 amino acids. CDR3 loop: CASSLAGQGAVYGYTF. The CDR3 DNA reads TGTGCCAGCAGCTTAGCCGGACAGGGCGCGGTCTATGGCTACACCTTC.

V and J are TRBV6-1 and TRBJ1-1; 7 nucleotides align to TRBD1. This CDR3 region has 14 residues. Germline-derived CDR1 and CDR2 are MNHNS and SASEGT. Germline trimming cut 10 bases from V and 0 bases from J; bases unmatched to any gene: 8. CDR3 in amino acids: CATPSGTVNTEAFF. CDR3 sequence (DNA): TGTGCCACCCCCTCCGGGACAGTGAACACTGAAGCTTTCTTT.

V is TRBV29-1 and J is TRBJ2-3, with D perhaps TRBD1 (5 bases). V lost 7 bases and J 1 base, leaving 9 bases between the germline ends. The CDR3 length is 12 residues. Germline-derived CDR1 and CDR2 are SQVTM and ANQGSEA. The CDR3: CSAATGTDTQYF. CDR3 coding DNA: TGCAGCGCGGCGACAGGCACAGATACGCAGTATTTT.

The rearrangement uses TRBV9 and TRBJ2-7; possible D gene TRBD2, 5 bases. The CDR3 consists of 14 residues. V lost 0 bases and J lost 5, with 12 bases in between. In germline, CDR1 is SGDLS, CDR2 YYNGEE. This CDR3 reads CASSVAGFLDEQYF. The CDR3 region has the DNA TGTGCCAGCAGCGTAGCGGGGTTTTTGGACGAGCAGTACTTC. Together with reference TRBV9 and TRBJ2-7, the CDR3 gives the full variable domain: DSGVTQTPKHLITATGQRVTLRCSPRSGDLSVYWYQQSLDQGLQFLIQYYNGEERAKGNILERFSAQQFPDLHSELNLSSLELGDSALYFCASSVAGFLDEQYFGPGTRLTVT.

On this clone: The germline gene is not matched at one end of the junction; a read error may be the cause. The chain recombines TRBV5-6 with TRBJ1-1; D is unresolved. The CDR3 contains 14 residues. Germline-derived CDR1 and CDR2 are SGHDT and YYEEEE. CDR3 DNA sequence: TGTGCCAGCAGCTTCTCAACTAGTTGGCAAGGGTTTGTATTT. Its protein is CASSFSTSWQGFVF.